These T cell receptor beta chains were read from a single sample in a study of blood T cell repertoires in COVID-19. Produced via immunoSEQ multiplex PCR; TCRdb's table is partial and in-frame only. The profile shows under 200,000 clones, 65% to 90% of them singletons. Material: peripheral blood. These receptors were obtained from a human donor in a cohort sampled during active COVID-19. The CDR3 runs from the conserved cysteine through the conserved F or W. Each record gives: D gene, V gene, J gene, clone size, CDR3 DNA, CDR3 protein. D genes are given only for firm matches. Where a row states a size, it is once, few, many or the class of an expanded clone; other rows omit it.

>TRBD2|TRBV9|TRBJ2-3|NA
TGTGCCAGCGGACCCGGGACTAGCGTCACAGATACGCAGTATTTT
CASGPGTSVTDTQYF
>NA|TRBV19|TRBJ1-5|NA
TGTGCCAGTAGTTTGGATCAGGGAAATCAGCCCCAGCATTTT
CASSLDQGNQPQHF
>TRBD2|TRBV20-1|TRBJ2-3|NA
TGCAGTGCTAGTGGGGCCAGCGGGGGGGCTAGCACAGATACGCAGTATTTT
CSASGASGGASTDTQYF
>NA|TRBV6-6|TRBJ1-2|NA
TGTGCCAGCGTGAACAGTTTGACTAACTATGGCTACACCTTC
CASVNSLTNYGYTF
>TRBD2|TRBV27|TRBJ2-2|NA
TGTGCCAGCAGTTTAATGACTAGCGGGGGCGGGGAGCTGTTTTTT
CASSLMTSGGGELFF
>NA|TRBV5-6|TRBJ1-6|once
TGTGCCAGCAGCTTGGGGAGGGTTTCACCCCTCCACTTT
CASSLGRVSPLHF
>NA|TRBV28|TRBJ2-7|NA
TGTGCCAGCAGTTTAACCAGGGATGAGCAGTACTTC
CASSLTRDEQYF
>NA|TRBV6-5|TRBJ2-7|NA
TGTGCCAGCAGCCTCGTTACAGGTTACGAGCAGTACTTC
CASSLVTGYEQYF
>NA|TRBV19|TRBJ1-1|once
TGTGCCACCAAGACAGAAATGAACACTGAAGCTTTCTTT
CATKTEMNTEAFF
>NA|TRBV11-3|TRBJ2-1|NA
TGTGCCAGCAGCGTTTCTAGCAATGAGCAGTTCTTC
CASSVSSNEQFF
>NA|TRBV7-6|TRBJ1-3|NA
TGTGCCAGCAGCTTAGAGGGGTCTGGAAACACCATATATTTT
CASSLEGSGNTIYF
>TRBD1|TRBV2|TRBJ2-7|NA
TGTGCCAGCATCGACCGGGACAGGTTTTCAAGCGAGCAGTACTTC
CASIDRDRFSSEQYF
>NA|TRBV6-6|TRBJ1-5|NA
TGTGCCAGCAGTTACCCCGGGGAAGATCAGCCCCAGCATTTT
CASSYPGEDQPQHF
>NA|TRBV18|TRBJ2-7|few
TGTGCCAGCTCAGCAGGTAGTTTCAAGCAGTACTTC
CASSAGSFKQYF